This entry lists 24 T cell receptor beta chains sequenced from one sample in a study of cytomegalovirus exposure and HLA in healthy donors. Assay: immunoSEQ multiplex PCR; the TCRdb copy retains only in-frame clones and omits some. The profile covers over 100,000 clones, with about nine tenths appearing a single time and about 2% taken by the ten largest. The sample was PBMCs. The receptors stem from a young woman in good health and CMV-seronegative.

This chain connects TRBV29-1 to TRBJ2-7; D remains unclear. Germline V gene data show CDR1 as SQVTM and CDR2 as ANQGSEA. CDR3 length: 14 amino acids. V shed 7 bases and J shed 5 bases, with 21 bases lying between them. Here the CDR3 reads CSAYRDPPWDEQYF. CDR3 coding DNA: TGCAGCGCATACAGAGACCCGCCGTGGGACGAGCAGTACTTC.

The rearrangement joins TRBV28 to TRBJ1-2, with D uncertain. There are 14 residues in the CDR3. The germline V and J ends were trimmed by 3 bases and 1 base, with 9 bases remaining between them. Germline assignment: CDR1 MDHEN and CDR2 SYDVKM. CDR3 loop: CASSFPGLNYGYTF. Written as DNA, the CDR3 is TGTGCCAGCAGTTTCCCTGGACTTAACTATGGCTACACCTTC.

The chain links TRBV11-2 to TRBJ2-3, with D maybe TRBD2 (6 bases). The V end was cut by 4 bases, the J end by 0 bases, with 17 bases between. The germline CDR1 and CDR2 sequences are SGHAT and FQNNGV. CDR3 length equals 17 residues. CDR3 region: CASSSWPSVESTDTQYF. CDR3 nucleotides: TGTGCCAGCAGCTCCTGGCCTAGCGTGGAGAGCACAGATACGCAGTATTTT. Drawing the rest from reference TRBV11-2 and TRBJ2-3, the complete variable domain is EAGVAQSPRYKIIEKRQSVAFWCNPISGHATLYWYQQILGQGPKLLIQFQNNGVVDDSQLPKDRFSAERLKGVDSTLKIQPAKLEDSAVYLCASSSWPSVESTDTQYFGPGTRLTVL.

The chain is built from TRBV29-1 and TRBJ2-7, with D perhaps matching TRBD1 (5 bases). Germline V lookup: CDR1 SQVTM, CDR2 ANQGSEA. V lost 3 bases, J lost 6 bases, and 15 bases lay in between. The CDR3 totals 13 residues. The CDR3 DNA is TGCAGCGTTGACCCCCAGGGAAGTGGCGAGCAGTACTTC. This gives the protein CSVDPQGSGEQYF.

The chain joins TRBV5-4 to TRBJ2-3; 9 positions match TRBD2. Looked up from germline, CDR1 is SGHNT and CDR2 is YYREEE (reference sequence). The CDR3 is 15 amino acids. The trim removed 4 bases at V and 4 bases at J, leaving 7 bases unmatched. The chain's CDR3 is CASSPSGGRPDTQYF. CDR3 DNA sequence: TGTGCCAGCAGCCCAAGCGGGGGGAGGCCAGATACGCAGTATTTT.

The chain employs TRBV30 and TRBJ1-4; TRBD1 is a possible D gene (5 bases). The CDR3 totals 15 residues. Trimming removed 7 bases at V and 0 bases at J, with 15 bases between. The germline CDR1 and CDR2 sequences are GTSNPN and SVGIG (reference sequence). This chain's CDR3 is CASQTVYATNEKLFF. The CDR3 DNA sequence: TGTGCCTCACAGACAGTTTATGCAACTAATGAAAAACTGTTTTTT.

This clone appeared a few times. The CDR3 DNA sequence: TGTGCCAGCAGCTCGGCGAGAGAACTTAGCGGGATCCCCTACGAGCAGTACTTC. Translated: CASSSARELSGIPYEQYF. V is TRBV7-2 and J is TRBJ2-7; 8 positions match TRBD2. The germline V gene encodes CDR1 SGHTA and CDR2 FQGNSA. The CDR3 covers 18 residues. V lost 4 bases to trimming and J lost 2 bases; unmatched junction nucleotides: 16.

This chain links TRBV7-3 with TRBJ2-5, with D possibly matching TRBD1 (5 bases). V was cut by 6 bases and J by 4 bases, with 12 bases left in between. There are 13 residues in the CDR3. The V gene's germline CDR1 is SGHTA and CDR2 FQGTGA. The CDR3 protein is CASSRTPSETQYF. Written as DNA, the CDR3 is TGTGCCAGCAGTAGGACACCCTCAGAGACCCAGTACTTC.

The CDR3: CASSPRLAGYHEQFF. CDR3 DNA sequence: TGTGCCAGCAGTCCCCGTCTAGCGGGATACCATGAGCAGTTCTTC. The gene calls are TRBV28 and TRBJ2-1; 9 nucleotides match TRBD2. With V trimmed by 5 bases and J by 8 bases, 10 bases remained unmatched. This CDR3 comprises 15 residues. CDR1 MDHEN and CDR2 SYDVKM come from the germline V gene.

The chain uses TRBV5-1 and TRBJ2-7; TRBD2 might be the D (5 bases). This CDR3 is built from 14 residues. Trimming stripped 4 bases from V and 0 bases from J, with 11 bases between. The germline CDR1 and CDR2 sequences are SGHRS and YFSETQ. The CDR3, as DNA: TGCGCCAGCAGCCCTACAACTAGCTCCTACGAGCAGTACTTC. Protein sequence: CASSPTTSSYEQYF.

The V and J genes are TRBV18 and TRBJ1-5; weak D call: TRBD1 (5 bases). CDR3 length: 13 amino acids. The ends were cut back, 8 bases at V and 2 bases at J, with 10 bases in the middle. Germline assignment: CDR1 KGHSH and CDR2 LQKENI. In DNA form, the CDR3 reads TGTGCCAGCGGCGGGGCCGGCAATCAGCCCCAGCATTTT. Its protein product is CASGGAGNQPQHF.

The V and J genes are TRBV2 and TRBJ2-7; perhaps TRBD1 as D (7 bases). The CDR3 is made up of 12 amino acids. Germline CDR1 SNHLY, CDR2 FYNNEI. Trimming shortened V by 7 bases and J by 6 bases, and 13 bases separated the two germline ends. CDR3 residues: CASKEGAGEQYF. CDR3 nucleotide sequence: TGTGCCAGCAAGGAGGGGGCCGGCGAGCAGTACTTC.

This chain connects TRBV12-2 to TRBJ1-2; TRBD1 is taken as the D call from the table, unchecked against the DNA. TRBV12-2 is classified as a pseudogene. The CDR3 has 13 residues. CDR3 region: CASRGDRNYGYTF. CDR3 bases: TGTGCAAGTCGCGGGGACAGGAACTATGGCTACACCTTC.

The rearrangement links TRBV18 to TRBJ1-2; weak D call: TRBD1 (6 bases). The CDR3 has 13 amino acids. Trimming removed 3 bases from V and 6 bases from J, with 11 bases in between. Germline CDR1 and CDR2: KGHSH and LQKENI. For the CDR3, the DNA is TGTGCCAGCTCACCGGACAGCCCAAATGGCTACACCTTC. Its protein is CASSPDSPNGYTF.

This sequence joins TRBV18 and TRBJ1-2, with TRBD1 matching 7 bases. J gave up 7 bases and V 5 bases, and 7 bases lay outside the gene matches. This CDR3 region has 13 residues. Germline V gene sequence: CDR1 KGHSH, CDR2 LQKENI. CDR3 DNA: TGTGCCAGCTCAGACGACAGGGTTGGTGGCTACACCTTC. Its translation is CASSDDRVGGYTF.

This clone showed up just a few times. The CDR3 DNA follows: TGTGCCAGCAGCCAAGAGCTCCGCCAGGACTATTACGGCTACACCTTC. This translates into CASSQELRQDYYGYTF. The chain recombines TRBV14 with TRBJ1-2; D not certain. The V gene's germline CDR1 is SGHDN and CDR2 FVKESK. The CDR3 runs 16 residues. Trimming removed 0 bases at V and 8 bases at J, with 19 bases between.

The CDR3 sequence is CASSFRTGNNEKLFF. The CDR3 coding sequence is TGTGCCAGCAGCTTCCGGACAGGGAATAATGAAAAACTGTTTTTT. The chain recombines TRBV13 with TRBJ1-4; 8 bases map to TRBD1. The CDR3 loop spans 15 amino acids. Germline assignment: CDR1 PRHDT and CDR2 FYEKMQ (reference sequence). V dropped 3 bases and J dropped 4; count of bases not matched to a gene: 4.

This chain uses TRBV2 with TRBJ2-3, with 10 bases aligning to TRBD2. Germline V gene data show CDR1 as SNHLY and CDR2 as FYNNEI. Unmatched junction bases numbered 2, after V lost 5 bases and J lost 3 bases. This CDR3 is 14 amino acids long. CDR3 DNA: TGTGCCAGCAGTAGCGGGAGGGGGACAGATACGCAGTATTTT. Translation gives CASSSGRGTDTQYF. Full variable domain (rest looked up from reference TRBV2 and TRBJ2-3): EPEVTQTPSHQVTQMGQEVILRCVPISNHLYFYWYRQILGQKVEFLVSFYNNEISEKSEIFDDQFSVERPDGSNFTLKIRSTKLEDSAMYFCASSSGRGTDTQYFGPGTRLTVL.

The chain recombines TRBV28 with TRBJ1-2; 10 positions match TRBD1. Germline V CDR1 and CDR2: MDHEN, SYDVKM. The junction had 10 bases not matched to a gene; V was cut back by 7 bases and J by 2 bases. This CDR3 is 16 amino acids long. CDR3 sequence reads: CASKLVDRGGNYGYTF. As DNA, the CDR3 is TGTGCCAGCAAACTGGTGGACAGGGGGGGAAACTATGGCTACACCTTC.

V usage is TRBV19 and J usage is TRBJ1-2; TRBD1 agrees at 9 bases. Germline trimming cut 1 base from V and 0 bases from J; bases unmatched to any gene: 12. CDR3 length equals 19 residues. Germline V gene data show CDR1 as LNHDA and CDR2 as SQIVND (reference sequence). The CDR3 DNA reads TGTGCCAGTAGTATAGTTCGACCGGGACAGGGATTCTCTAACTATGGCTACACCTTC. Translation: CASSIVRPGQGFSNYGYTF.

The sample holds one count of this clone. The J gene is TRBJ2-1, the V gene TRBV30, with TRBD2 as a possible D gene (5 bases). This CDR3 is built from 13 residues. CDR1 is GTSNPN, CDR2 SVGIG, per germline (reference sequence). V gave up 0 bases and J gave up 7 bases, with 10 bases separating them. The CDR3 here is CAWSVWLANEQFF. The DNA of the CDR3 is TGTGCCTGGAGTGTATGGCTAGCAAATGAGCAGTTCTTC.

There are a few counts of this clone. The V call is TRBV5-4, the J call TRBJ2-5; 13 nucleotides match TRBD2. This CDR3 is 16 amino acids long. The ends lost 4 bases at V and 5 bases at J; junction bases unmatched: 8. From germline, CDR1 is SGHNT and CDR2 YYREEE (reference sequence). The CDR3 loop is CASSQTSGGRHETQYF. The CDR3 region has the DNA TGTGCCAGCAGCCAGACTAGCGGGGGGAGACATGAGACCCAGTACTTC.

This rearrangement joins TRBV7-6 to TRBJ2-1, with TRBD1 as a possible D gene (5 bases). The CDR3 totals 12 residues. Germline V lookup: CDR1 SGHVS, CDR2 FNYEAQ. Trimming stripped 2 bases from V and 6 bases from J, with 5 bases between. The CDR3: CASSLQGNEQFF. The DNA of the CDR3 is TGTGCCAGCAGCTTACAGGGCAATGAGCAGTTCTTC. Together with reference TRBV7-6 and TRBJ2-1, the CDR3 gives the full variable domain: GAGVSQSPRYKVTKRGQDVALRCDPISGHVSLYWYRQALGQGPEFLTYFNYEAQQDKSGLPNDRFSAERPEGSISTLTIQRTEQRDSAMYRCASSLQGNEQFFGPGTRLTVL.

The rearrangement uses TRBV13 and TRBJ1-2; no definite D call. This CDR3 has 12 residues. The germline gives CDR1 PRHDT, CDR2 FYEKMQ (reference sequence). Trimming removed 5 bases from V and 5 bases from J, with 9 bases in between. The CDR3 loop reads CASSRGRYGYTF. CDR3 nucleotide sequence: TGTGCCAGCAGCCGTGGCCGTTATGGCTACACCTTC.